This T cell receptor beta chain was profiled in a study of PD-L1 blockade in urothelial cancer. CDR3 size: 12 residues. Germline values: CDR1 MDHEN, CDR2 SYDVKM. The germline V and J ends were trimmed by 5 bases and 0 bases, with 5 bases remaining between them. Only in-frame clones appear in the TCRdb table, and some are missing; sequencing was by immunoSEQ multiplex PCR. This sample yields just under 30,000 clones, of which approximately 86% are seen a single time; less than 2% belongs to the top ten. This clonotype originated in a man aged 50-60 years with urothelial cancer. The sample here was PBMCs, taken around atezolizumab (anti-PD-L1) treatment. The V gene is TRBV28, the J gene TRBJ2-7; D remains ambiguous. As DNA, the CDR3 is TGTGCCAGCAGTCTCCTCTCCTACGAGCAGTACTTC. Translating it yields CASSLLSYEQYF.